One and the same sample provided the 25 T cell receptor beta chains below, sequenced in a study of early T cells in non-severe SARS-CoV-2 infection. TCRdb used MiXCR to reprocess the 5' RACE reads, holding one entry per CDR3 protein. In the table there are about 67,000 distinct CDR3 sequences, about 9.9% of which are singletons. The sample taken for sequencing was whole blood. The receptor set was obtained from an adult who was a healthcare worker with PCR-confirmed SARS-CoV-2 infection or an uninfected control (not recorded which).

This clonotype occurred a few times. The chain joins TRBV4-1 to TRBJ1-1; D is unclear. The V end lost 5 bases, the J end lost 4 bases, and 11 bases lay between the germline ends. Germline V gives CDR1 MGHRA, CDR2 YSYEKL. The length of the CDR3 is 13 residues. CDR3 residues: CASSGVSGTEAFF. The CDR3 coding sequence is TGCGCCAGCAGCGGGGTATCGGGCACTGAAGCTTTCTTT.

This clonotype was detected ten times or more. The chain links TRBV19 to TRBJ1-4; D remains ambiguous. This CDR3 has 15 residues. V lost 4 bases and J lost 0, with 9 bases in between. Per germline, CDR1 LNHDA and CDR2 SQIVND (reference sequence). For the CDR3, the DNA is TGTGCCAGTAGTAAGGCAGATGCAACTAATGAAAAACTGTTTTTT. Translating gives CASSKADATNEKLFF.

Note on this clonotype: A clone one base away is much larger, so this may be a read error. The gene calls are TRBV12-3 or TRBV12-4 and TRBJ2-1, with D perhaps TRBD1 (5 bases). This CDR3 comprises 13 residues. V gave up 4 bases and J gave up 8 bases, with 12 bases separating them. DNA for the CDR3: TGTGCCAGCAGTTCATCACAGGCCTATGAGCAGTTCTTC. Its translation: CASSSSQAYEQFF.

The chain uses TRBV27 and TRBJ2-5, with D perhaps matching TRBD2 (5 bases). The V and J ends lost 4 bases and 7 bases respectively, with 7 bases between them. The CDR3 runs to 11 residues. Germline lookup yields CDR1 MNHEY and CDR2 SMNVEV (reference sequence). The CDR3 DNA reads TGTGCCAGCAGTTCCGGAGGGACCCAGTACTTC. This encodes CASSSGGTQYF.

Concerning this clonotype itself: Relative to the germline gene, one junction end is altered; a read error may explain this. The rearrangement uses TRBV29-1 and TRBJ2-1; D perhaps matches TRBD2 (6 bases). Germline assignment: CDR1 SQVTM and CDR2 ANQGSEA. This CDR3 has 11 residues. The CDR3 region has the DNA TGCAGCGCCCTGACTAGTGCCCGCGCTAGCTTC. Protein sequence: CSALTSARASF.

This chain joins TRBV29-1 and TRBJ2-5; D remains ambiguous. Deletions cut 7 bases from V and 3 bases from J, with 21 bases between. The length of the CDR3 is 15 residues. CDR1 is SQVTM, CDR2 ANQGSEA, per germline. CDR3 bases: TGCAGCGGTACCACCCCCGTAGAGTTTGAAGAGACCCAGTACTTC. This translates into CSGTTPVEFEETQYF.

This chain uses TRBV10-3 with TRBJ1-2, with D possibly TRBD1 on 5 matching bases. Trimming took 10 bases from V and 6 from J, leaving 12 bases between them. CDR1 is ENHRY and CDR2 is SYGVKD in the germline V gene. The CDR3 runs 11 residues. This CDR3 reads CANGRGDGYTF. DNA for the CDR3: TGTGCCAACGGGAGAGGGGATGGCTACACCTTC.

This clonotype was seen repeatedly, ten times or more. The CDR3 DNA follows: TGTGCCAGCAGCCGCAAACCCGGGGCAGGGTACGAGCAGTACTTC. This encodes CASSRKPGAGYEQYF. The chain employs TRBV7-2 and TRBJ2-7; D tentatively reads TRBD1 or TRBD2 (5 bases each). V shed 5 bases and J shed 4 bases, with 18 bases lying between them. Germline V gives CDR1 SGHTA, CDR2 FQGNSA. The CDR3 is 15 residues long. Looking up the rest from reference TRBV7-2 and TRBJ2-7 gives the full variable domain: GAGVSQSPSNKVTEKGKDVELRCDPISGHTALYWYRQSLGQGLEFLIYFQGNSAPDKSGLPSDRFSAERTGGSVSTLTIQRTQQEDSAVYLCASSRKPGAGYEQYFGPGTRLTVT.

This clonotype has at least ten counts. V and J are TRBV30 and TRBJ1-1, with 10 bases matching TRBD1. CDR3 size: 14 residues. Trimming at V came to 0 bases and at J to 5 bases, leaving 3 bases not matched to a gene. CDR1 is GTSNPN, CDR2 SVGIG, per germline (reference sequence). CDR3 coding DNA: TGTGCCTGGAGTGTGGGACAGGGGTCTACTGAAGCTTTCTTT. It codes for CAWSVGQGSTEAFF.

This clonotype showed up many times. This chain's CDR3 is CASSLGPQASYEQYF. The CDR3 region has the DNA TGTGCCAGCAGCTTGGGTCCACAGGCCTCCTACGAGCAGTACTTC. The chain couples TRBV5-8 to TRBJ2-7; the D gene is possibly TRBD1 (5 bases). Per germline, CDR1 SGHTS and CDR2 YDEGEE. The CDR3 loop spans 15 amino acids. The V gene lost 0 bases and the J gene lost 0 bases, with 10 bases spanning the gap.

This clonotype was counted a few times. The chain joins TRBV3-1 to TRBJ2-7; 10 bases line up with TRBD2. V shed 6 bases and J 6 bases; nucleotides not matched to a gene: 11. Germline CDR1 LGHDT, CDR2 YNNKEL (reference sequence). The CDR3 has 15 residues. CDR3 sequence reads: CASRPSGRAPREQYF. Written as DNA, the CDR3 is TGTGCCAGCAGGCCGAGCGGGAGGGCCCCACGCGAGCAGTACTTC.

The chain couples TRBV21-1 to TRBJ1-5. TRBV21-1 is termed a pseudogene. CDR3 length equals 11 residues. CDR3 nucleotides: TGTGCCAGGTTCCGGACGCAGCCCCAGCATTTT. This translates into CARFRTQPQHF.

Only a few counts were recorded for this clonotype. In DNA, the CDR3 is TGTGCCAGCGGGGACAGGCGGAACACTGAAGCTTTCTTT. This encodes CASGDRRNTEAFF. The V and J genes are TRBV7-9 and TRBJ1-1, with 8 nucleotides matching TRBD1. With 8 bases clipped from V and 1 base from J, the junction kept 3 bases outside the gene matches. The CDR3 spans 13 residues. Germline CDR1 and CDR2: SEHNR and FQNEAQ (reference sequence).

V is TRBV29-1 and J is TRBJ2-1, with D possibly being TRBD2 (5 bases). In germline, CDR1 is SQVTM, CDR2 ANQGSEA. Trimming took off 7 bases at V and 3 bases at J, with 13 bases between the two ends. The CDR3 runs 13 residues. The CDR3 DNA is TGCAGCGGGCGGGCGATTCTCTACAATGAGCAGTTCTTC. This gives the protein CSGRAILYNEQFF.

This clonotype was counted a few times. The CDR3: CSAVTGVFTDTQYF. DNA for the CDR3: TGCAGTGCGGTAACAGGGGTGTTCACAGATACGCAGTATTTT. The J gene is TRBJ2-3, the V gene TRBV20-1, with 7 bases matching TRBD1. The CDR3 consists of 14 residues. V was pared by 6 bases and J by 2 bases, with 8 bases of the junction left unmatched. Germline V CDR1 and CDR2: DFQATT, SNEGSKA (reference sequence).

This clonotype was seen at least ten times. The rearrangement uses TRBV29-1 and TRBJ1-1; possible D gene TRBD1, 5 bases. From germline, CDR1 is SQVTM and CDR2 ANQGSEA. Between the trimmed V and J ends, which lost 2 bases and 6 bases, there was a span of 7 bases. This CDR3 spans 11 amino acids. As DNA, the CDR3 is TGCAGCGTTGAAAGCAGGGCTGAAGCTTTCTTT. Translating gives CSVESRAEAFF.

There are a few counts of this clonotype. The rearrangement links TRBV11-2 to TRBJ2-7; perhaps TRBD2 as D (6 bases). The CDR3 spans 15 residues. Germline CDR1 SGHAT, CDR2 FQNNGV. V lost 5 bases and J lost 4, with 18 bases in between. The CDR3 region is CASSPNSGLLYEQYF. The CDR3 DNA reads as TGTGCCAGCAGCCCGAACTCGGGACTTCTATACGAGCAGTACTTC.

This clonotype was observed at least ten times. V is TRBV11-3 and J is TRBJ1-4; 8 nucleotides agree with TRBD1. V lost 5 bases and J lost 3; bases outside the gene matches: 11. Germline CDR1 and CDR2: SGHNT and YENEEA. The CDR3 runs 17 residues. In nucleotides, the CDR3 is TGTGCCAGCAGCGGGGGCCAGGGGGCTTCGGCTAATGAAAAACTGTTTTTT. Translation: CASSGGQGASANEKLFF.

In the case of this clonotype: Just one base apart from a much larger clone, this may be a read error. As the CDR3 is not closed by the conserved phenylalanine or tryptophan, this likely results from a read error. The chain carries TRBV7-6 and TRBJ2-3, with 12 bases that match TRBD2. Trimming took 4 bases from V and 5 from J; bases not matched to a gene: 7. Germline-derived CDR1 and CDR2 are SGHVS and FNYEAQ. CDR3 length: 16 residues. In nucleotides, the CDR3 is TGTGCCAGCAGCTCGACGACTAGCGGGGGCCGAGATACGCAGTATTAT. The encoded protein is CASSSTTSGGRDTQYY.

This clonotype was found many times. The chain links TRBV12-3 or TRBV12-4 to TRBJ2-7; TRBD1 matches 7 bases. Trimming cost V 3 bases and J 2 bases; bases outside gene matches: 4. The CDR3 length is 14 residues. The CDR3 is CASSFGDSTYEQYF. CDR3 DNA: TGTGCCAGCAGTTTTGGGGACAGCACCTACGAGCAGTACTTC.

This clonotype was counted ten times or more. V gene TRBV11-2 combines with J gene TRBJ2-7; 7 bases are shared with TRBD2. Germline V gene lookup returns CDR1 SGHAT and CDR2 FQNNGV. This CDR3 region has 17 residues. V shed 5 bases and J 2 bases; nucleotides not matched to a gene: 15. The CDR3 nucleotides are TGTGCCAGCAGCCTAATGGGCCCTAGCGGAGGGACCTACGAGCAGTACTTC. The encoded protein is CASSLMGPSGGTYEQYF.

A word on this clonotype: This is likely an artifact of a read error, given a far larger clone one base away. The CDR3 ends on some other residue instead of the conserved phenylalanine or tryptophan, so this is likely a read error. CDR3 sequence (DNA): TGTGCCAGCAGTTTAGGGAATGAGCAGTTCTCC. Protein sequence: CASSLGNEQFS. The rearrangement uses TRBV27 and TRBJ2-1, with D uncertain. The CDR3 consists of 11 residues. Germline loops: CDR1 MNHEY, CDR2 SMNVEV (reference sequence). Trimming cost V 2 bases and J 7 bases, with 3 bases left between them.

At least ten counts were recorded for this clonotype. V gene TRBV11-2 combines with J gene TRBJ2-1, with a tentative D call TRBD2 (6 bases). V lost 5 bases, J lost 4 bases, and 18 bases lay in between. CDR3 size: 16 residues. Germline CDR1 and CDR2: SGHAT and FQNNGV. CDR3 in DNA: TGTGCCAGCAGCATTCCCCGGGACTGGGCATACAATGAGCAGTTCTTC. This codes for CASSIPRDWAYNEQFF.

The CDR3 DNA reads TGTGCCAGCTCACCACCGGCGGACGGACTCAGAGAGACCCAGTACTTC. Translation gives CASSPPADGLRETQYF. The J gene is TRBJ2-5, the V gene TRBV18, with D possibly TRBD2 on 5 matching bases. The CDR3 is 16 residues long. Germline V gene data show CDR1 as KGHSH and CDR2 as LQKENI. V was clipped by 0 bases and J by 4 bases, with 15 bases between them.

This clonotype was seen once. The V and J genes are TRBV20-1 and TRBJ2-7; D is unresolved. CDR3 size: 13 residues. V was shortened by 2 bases and J by 8 bases, with 16 bases between the two germline ends. Germline-derived CDR1 and CDR2 are DFQATT and SNEGSKA (reference sequence). The CDR3 bases are TGCAGTGCTAGAATCGCTAGTAATTACCAGCAGTACTTC. This codes for CSARIASNYQQYF.